Below are 5 T cell receptor beta chains sequenced from a single sample in a study of cytomegalovirus exposure and HLA in healthy donors. PCR primers comprised 60 Vbeta and 13 Jbeta primers. Clones were sequenced by immunoSEQ multiplex PCR, and TCRdb holds only the in-frame ones, with some missing. The data show 120,000 to 150,000 clones, approximately 65% seen once. Material: PBMCs. These receptor sequences come from a woman aged 60-70 years in good health and CMV-seronegative.

The gene calls are TRBV6-5 and TRBJ1-2, with a tentative D call TRBD1 (6 bases). Trimming cost V 0 bases and J 8 bases, with 10 bases left between them. The CDR3 runs 13 residues. Germline V gives CDR1 MNHEY, CDR2 SVGAGI. The CDR3 loop is CASSYSPGDGYTF. Written as DNA, the CDR3 is TGTGCCAGCAGTTACTCCCCAGGGGACGGCTACACCTTC.

The chain joins TRBV15 to TRBJ2-2; 7 bases are shared with TRBD2. The CDR3 covers 14 residues. The germline CDR1 and CDR2 sequences are LNHNV and YYDKDF (reference sequence). The trim removed 1 base at V and 10 bases at J, leaving 6 bases unmatched. The CDR3 DNA sequence: TGTGCCACCAGCAGAGCCGGGACTACCATGGAGCTGTTTTTT. It codes for CATSRAGTTMELFF.

The rearrangement uses TRBV28 and TRBJ1-2; 8 positions agree with TRBD1. Trimming at V came to 6 bases and at J to 8 bases, leaving 8 bases not matched to a gene. Germline values: CDR1 MDHEN, CDR2 SYDVKM. CDR3 length: 13 amino acids. The CDR3 DNA is TGTGCCAGCAGGAGGACAGGGAAAGACGGCTACACCTTC. Translation gives CASRRTGKDGYTF.

V is TRBV5-6 and J is TRBJ1-1, with 11 bases aligning to TRBD1. CDR1 and CDR2 (germline): SGHDT, YYEEEE. The CDR3 extends over 16 amino acids. V shed 5 bases and J 1 base; nucleotides not matched to a gene: 7. This chain's CDR3 is CASRAGQGAGNTEAFF. The DNA for the CDR3 is TGTGCCAGCAGGGCCGGACAGGGGGCGGGGAACACTGAAGCTTTCTTT.

V and J are TRBV28 and TRBJ2-5; possible D gene TRBD1, 6 bases. The J call is uncertain, as TRBJ2-7 better fits the DNA end. CDR1 and CDR2 (germline): MDHEN, SYDVKM. There are 14 residues in the CDR3. The CDR3 DNA is TGTGCCAGCACAAAGGACAGTTTCTCCTACGAGCAGTACTTC. Residues: CASTKDSFSYEQYF.